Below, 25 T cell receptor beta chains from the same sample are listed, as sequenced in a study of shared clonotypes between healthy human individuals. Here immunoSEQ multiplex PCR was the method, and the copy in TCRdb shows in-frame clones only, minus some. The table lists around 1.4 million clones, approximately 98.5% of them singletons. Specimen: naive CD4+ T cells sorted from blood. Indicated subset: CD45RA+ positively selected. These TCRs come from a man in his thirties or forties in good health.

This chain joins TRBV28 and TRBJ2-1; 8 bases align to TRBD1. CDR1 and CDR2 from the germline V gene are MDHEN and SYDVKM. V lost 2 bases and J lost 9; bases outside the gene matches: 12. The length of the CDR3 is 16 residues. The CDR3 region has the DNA TGTGCCAGCAGTTTACCCCGGGACAGGTTCCGCGGTGAGCAGTTCTTC. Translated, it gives CASSLPRDRFRGEQFF.

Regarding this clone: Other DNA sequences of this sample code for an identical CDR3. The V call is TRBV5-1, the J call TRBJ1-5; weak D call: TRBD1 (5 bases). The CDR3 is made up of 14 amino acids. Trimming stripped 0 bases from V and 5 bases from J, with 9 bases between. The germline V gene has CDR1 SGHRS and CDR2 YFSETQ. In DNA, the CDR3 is TGCGCCAGCAGCTTGGGCGGAGGGGATCAGCCCCAGCATTTT. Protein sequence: CASSLGGGDQPQHF.

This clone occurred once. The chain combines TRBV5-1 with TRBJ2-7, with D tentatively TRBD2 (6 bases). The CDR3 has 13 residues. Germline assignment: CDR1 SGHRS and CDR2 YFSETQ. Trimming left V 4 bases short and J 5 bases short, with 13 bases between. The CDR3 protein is CASSLEGLDEQYF. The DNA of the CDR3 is TGCGCCAGCAGCCTAGAGGGACTGGACGAGCAGTACTTC.

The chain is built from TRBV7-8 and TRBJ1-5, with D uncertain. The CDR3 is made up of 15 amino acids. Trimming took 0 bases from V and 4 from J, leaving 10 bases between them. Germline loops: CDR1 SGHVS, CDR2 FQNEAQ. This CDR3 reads CASSLAAGSNQPQHF. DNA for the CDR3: TGTGCCAGCAGCTTAGCTGCGGGAAGTAATCAGCCCCAGCATTTT.

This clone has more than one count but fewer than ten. This CDR3 is CASTLSGQYEQYF. The CDR3 DNA reads TGTGCCAGCACCCTGAGCGGACAGTACGAGCAGTACTTC. The chain has TRBV28 and TRBJ2-7; a weak D match, TRBD1 (6 bases). V shed 7 bases and J shed 4 bases, with 14 bases lying between them. Germline V gene lookup returns CDR1 MDHEN and CDR2 SYDVKM. The CDR3 covers 13 residues.

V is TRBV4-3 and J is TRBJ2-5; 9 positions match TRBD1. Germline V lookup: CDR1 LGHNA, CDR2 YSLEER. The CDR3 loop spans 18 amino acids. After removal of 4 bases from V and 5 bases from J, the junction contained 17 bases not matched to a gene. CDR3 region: CASSRGLTGGAPGETQYF. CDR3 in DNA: TGCGCCAGCAGCCGCGGTCTGACAGGGGGAGCCCCGGGGGAGACCCAGTACTTC.

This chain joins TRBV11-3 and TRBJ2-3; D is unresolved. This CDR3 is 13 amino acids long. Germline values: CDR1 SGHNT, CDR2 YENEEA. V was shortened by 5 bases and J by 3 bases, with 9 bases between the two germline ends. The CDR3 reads CASSNTATDTQYF. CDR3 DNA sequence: TGTGCCAGCAGCAACACAGCGACAGATACGCAGTATTTT. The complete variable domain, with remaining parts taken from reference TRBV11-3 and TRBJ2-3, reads EAGVVQSPRYKIIEKKQPVAFWCNPISGHNTLYWYLQNLGQGPELLIRYENEEAVDDSQLPKDRFSAERLKGVDSTLKIQPAELGDSAVYLCASSNTATDTQYFGPGTRLTVL.

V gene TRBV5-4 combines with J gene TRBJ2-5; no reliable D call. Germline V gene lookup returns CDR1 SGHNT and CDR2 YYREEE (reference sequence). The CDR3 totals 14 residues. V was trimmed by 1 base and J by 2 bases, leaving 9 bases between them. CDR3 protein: CASSLKGSQETQYF. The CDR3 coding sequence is TGTGCCAGCAGCTTGAAGGGTTCTCAAGAGACCCAGTACTTC.

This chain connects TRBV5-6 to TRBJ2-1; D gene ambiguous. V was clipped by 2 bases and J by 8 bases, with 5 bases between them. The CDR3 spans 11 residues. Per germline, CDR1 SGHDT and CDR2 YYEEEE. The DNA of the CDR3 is TGTGCCAGCAGCTTTATGGATGAGCAGTTCTTC. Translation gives CASSFMDEQFF.

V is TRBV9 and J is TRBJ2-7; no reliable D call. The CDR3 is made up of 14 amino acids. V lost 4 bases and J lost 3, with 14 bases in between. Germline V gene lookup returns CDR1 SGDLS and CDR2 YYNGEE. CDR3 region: CASSTGSSFYEQYF. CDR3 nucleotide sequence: TGTGCCAGCAGCACCGGTAGTAGCTTCTACGAGCAGTACTTC.

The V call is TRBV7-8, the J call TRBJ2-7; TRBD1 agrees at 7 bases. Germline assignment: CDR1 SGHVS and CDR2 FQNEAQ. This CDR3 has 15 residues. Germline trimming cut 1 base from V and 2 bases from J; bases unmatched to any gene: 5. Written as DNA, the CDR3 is TGTGCCAGCAGCTTAGGCACAGGGGTACCCTACGAGCAGTACTTC. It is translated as CASSLGTGVPYEQYF.

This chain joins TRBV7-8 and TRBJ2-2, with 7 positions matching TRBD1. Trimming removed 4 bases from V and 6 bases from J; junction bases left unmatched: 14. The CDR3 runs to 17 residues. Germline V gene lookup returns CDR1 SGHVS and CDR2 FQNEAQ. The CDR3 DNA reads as TGTGCCAGCAGCTCAACCCGTATTAACAGGGGTGCCGGGGAGCTGTTTTTT. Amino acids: CASSSTRINRGAGELFF.

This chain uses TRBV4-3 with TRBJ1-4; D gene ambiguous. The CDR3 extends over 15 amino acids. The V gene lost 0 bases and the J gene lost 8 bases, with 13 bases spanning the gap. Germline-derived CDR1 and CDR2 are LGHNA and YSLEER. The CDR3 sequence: CASSQDFQSREKLFF. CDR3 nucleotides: TGCGCCAGCAGCCAAGATTTCCAGTCTCGAGAAAAACTGTTTTTT.

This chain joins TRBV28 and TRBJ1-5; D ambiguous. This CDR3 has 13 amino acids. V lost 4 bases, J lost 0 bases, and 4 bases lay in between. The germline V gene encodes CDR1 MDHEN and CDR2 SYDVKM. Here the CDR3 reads CASSYDSNQPQHF. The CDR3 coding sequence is TGTGCCAGCAGTTACGATAGCAATCAGCCCCAGCATTTT.

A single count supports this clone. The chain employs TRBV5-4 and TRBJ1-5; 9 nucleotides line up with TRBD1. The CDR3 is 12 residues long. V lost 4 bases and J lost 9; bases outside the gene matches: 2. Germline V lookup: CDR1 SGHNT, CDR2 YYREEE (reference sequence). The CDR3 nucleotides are TGTGCCAGCAGCGAGGGACAGGGGCCCCAGCATTTT. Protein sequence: CASSEGQGPQHF.

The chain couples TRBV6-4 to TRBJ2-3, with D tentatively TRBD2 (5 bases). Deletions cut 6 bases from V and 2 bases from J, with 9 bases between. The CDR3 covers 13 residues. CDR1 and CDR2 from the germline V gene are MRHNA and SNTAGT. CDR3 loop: CASSEGLTDTQYF. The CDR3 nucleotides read TGTGCCAGCAGCGAGGGTCTCACAGATACGCAGTATTTT.

CDR3 region: CSVEPGVDTGELFF. The CDR3, as DNA: TGCAGCGTTGAACCCGGGGTGGACACCGGGGAGCTGTTTTTT. The chain carries TRBV29-1 and TRBJ2-2; a weak D match, TRBD2 (5 bases). Trimming removed 2 bases from V and 3 bases from J, with 10 bases in between. Germline values: CDR1 SQVTM, CDR2 ANQGSEA. The CDR3 spans 14 residues.

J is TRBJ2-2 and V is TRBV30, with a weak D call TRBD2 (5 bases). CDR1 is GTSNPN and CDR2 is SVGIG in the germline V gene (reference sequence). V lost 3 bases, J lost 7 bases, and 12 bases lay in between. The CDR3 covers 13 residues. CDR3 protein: CAWSTVAGGELFF. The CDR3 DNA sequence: TGTGCCTGGAGCACAGTGGCGGGCGGGGAGCTGTTTTTT.

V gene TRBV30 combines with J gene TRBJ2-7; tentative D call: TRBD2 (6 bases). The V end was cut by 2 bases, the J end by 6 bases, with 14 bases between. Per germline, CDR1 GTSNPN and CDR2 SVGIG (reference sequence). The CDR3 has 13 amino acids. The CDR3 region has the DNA TGTGCCTGGAGTCTTAGGGGACTTTCCGAGCAGTACTTC. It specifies CAWSLRGLSEQYF.

DNA of the CDR3: TGTGCCAGCTCAACCGGACTAGCGGGTTCGAACACCGGGGAGCTGTTTTTT. Residues: CASSTGLAGSNTGELFF. The chain couples TRBV18 to TRBJ2-2, with 11 bases matching TRBD2. The CDR3 has 17 amino acids. J was trimmed by 0 bases and V by 5 bases; bases with no gene match: 5. CDR1 is KGHSH and CDR2 is LQKENI in the germline V gene.

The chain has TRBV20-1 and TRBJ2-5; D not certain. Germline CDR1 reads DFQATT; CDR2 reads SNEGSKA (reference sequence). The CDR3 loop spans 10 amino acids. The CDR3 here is CSGSWETQYF. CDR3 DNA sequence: TGCAGCGGTAGCTGGGAGACCCAGTACTTC.

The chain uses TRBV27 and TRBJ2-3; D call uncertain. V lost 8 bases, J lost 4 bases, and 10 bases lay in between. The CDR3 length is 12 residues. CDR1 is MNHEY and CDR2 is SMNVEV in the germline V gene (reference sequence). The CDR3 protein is CASSSTADTQYF. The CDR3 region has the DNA TGTGCCAGCTCTAGTACCGCAGATACGCAGTATTTT.

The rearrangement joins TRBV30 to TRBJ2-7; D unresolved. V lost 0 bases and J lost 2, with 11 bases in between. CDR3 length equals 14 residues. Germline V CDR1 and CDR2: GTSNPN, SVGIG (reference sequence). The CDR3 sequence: CAWSVLDKTYEQYF. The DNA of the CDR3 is TGTGCCTGGAGTGTACTTGACAAGACCTACGAGCAGTACTTC. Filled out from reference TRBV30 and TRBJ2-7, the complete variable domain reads SQTIHQWPATLVQPVGSPLSLECTVEGTSNPNLYWYRQAAGRGLQLLFYSVGIGQISSEVPQNLSASRPQDRQFILSSKKLLLSDSGFYLCAWSVLDKTYEQYFGPGTRLTVT.

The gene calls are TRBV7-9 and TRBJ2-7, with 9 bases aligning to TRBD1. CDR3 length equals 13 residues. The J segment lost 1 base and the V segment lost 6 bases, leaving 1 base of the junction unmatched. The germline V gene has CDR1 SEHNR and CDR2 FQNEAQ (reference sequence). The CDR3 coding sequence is TGTGCCAGCAGGGGGACAGGGTCCTACGAGCAGTACTTC. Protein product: CASRGTGSYEQYF. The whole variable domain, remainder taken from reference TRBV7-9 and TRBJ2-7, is DTGVSQNPRHKITKRGQNVTFRCDPISEHNRLYWYRQTLGQGPEFLTYFQNEAQLEKSRLLSDRFSAERPKGSFSTLEIQRTEQGDSAMYLCASRGTGSYEQYFGPGTRLTVT.

Here the CDR3 DNA reads TGTGCCAGCGGATGGGACTCCATAACCGGGGAGCTGTTTTTT. The encoded protein is CASGWDSITGELFF. The V call is TRBV4-2, the J call TRBJ2-2, with D possibly matching TRBD2 (6 bases). V gave up 8 bases and J gave up 5 bases, with 15 bases separating them. The length of the CDR3 is 14 residues. Germline V gene sequence: CDR1 LGHNA, CDR2 YNFKEQ.